This T cell receptor (beta chain) was obtained from a study of cytomegalovirus exposure and HLA in healthy donors. A note on this clone: The target antigen is unknown.

The primer mix had 60 Vbeta and 13 Jbeta primers. Profiling relied on immunoSEQ multiplex PCR, and the TCRdb table lists in-frame clones only, not all of them. The sample holds over 60,000 clones, roughly 65% seen once. Whole-study findings and limits: After further analysis at a later stage, some 15,000 TCR beta sequences were associated with HLA alleles at 0.05 false discovery rate. In vitro work confirmed that a few CMV-associated chains recognize CMV antigens. TCR beta chain V- and J-gene trimming was linked, in a later analysis, to a missense variant in DCLRE1C. Investigators reported some 150 TCR beta chains as tied to cytomegalovirus.

Per the germline V gene, CDR1 is SEHNR and CDR2 is FQNEAQ (reference sequence). The CDR3 covers 14 residues. With V trimmed by 6 bases and J by 5 bases, 8 bases remained unmatched. The TCR was taken from a male donor in good health and CMV-seropositive. The sequenced sample consisted of PBMCs. This chain connects TRBV7-9 to TRBJ2-7; 9 nucleotides agree with TRBD1. This chain's CDR3 is CASSSRTGGHEQYF. The CDR3 nucleotides read TGTGCCAGCAGTTCTAGAACAGGGGGCCACGAGCAGTACTTC. The complete variable domain, with remaining parts taken from reference TRBV7-9 and TRBJ2-7, reads DTGVSQNPRHKITKRGQNVTFRCDPISEHNRLYWYRQTLGQGPEFLTYFQNEAQLEKSRLLSDRFSAERPKGSFSTLEIQRTEQGDSAMYLCASSSRTGGHEQYFGPGTRLTVT.